This T cell receptor (beta chain) emerged from a study of radiotherapy plus CTLA-4 blockade in lung cancer. Concerning this clone itself: Antigen: not known.

Broader study findings: Peripheral blood showed expansion of tumor-derived TCR clones after radiotherapy and ipilimumab.

Measured with immunoSEQ multiplex PCR; TCRdb has only the in-frame clones, and not every one. The top ten hold approximately 5.5% of the sample, which has 100,000 to 150,000 clones, more than 65% seen once. Patients had chemo-refractory metastatic non-small-cell lung cancer and received focal radiation plus CTLA-4 blockade that used ipilimumab. The ends were cut back, 2 bases at V and 2 bases at J, with 22 bases in the middle. Germline V gene data show CDR1 as SGHDT and CDR2 as YYEEEE. The CDR3 length is 18 residues. V usage is TRBV5-6 and J usage is TRBJ1-1; D is perhaps TRBD1 (5 bases). The TCR originated in a human donor with non-small cell lung cancer who had a partial response to radiotherapy plus ipilimumab. This specimen was peripheral blood, taken from a patient treated with radiotherapy plus ipilimumab. CDR3 sequence: CASSFGVSSWGVNTEAFF. CDR3 nucleotides: TGTGCCAGCAGCTTCGGTGTCTCCTCATGGGGCGTAAACACTGAAGCTTTCTTT.